This note documents a single TCR beta chain sequence. The antigen is undetermined. This record belongs to a study of cytomegalovirus exposure and HLA in healthy donors. For the study at large: As an earlier analysis found, some 180 million T cells yielded about 120 million unique TCR beta sequences.

Study results and caveats: The study put 160 or so TCR beta chains on its list as cytomegalovirus-associated.

This CDR3 has 12 residues. In germline, CDR1 is GTSNPN, CDR2 SVGIG (reference sequence). Between the trimmed V and J ends, which lost 4 bases and 6 bases, there was a span of 12 bases. This PCR relied on a set of 60 Vbeta primers and 13 Jbeta primers. Generated by immunoSEQ multiplex PCR, the TCRdb table keeps only in-frame clones and is missing some. This sample carries 250,000 or so clones, about 83% of them seen once, and the ten largest clones take 1% to 1.5%. The origin of this receptor is a human donor in good health. Sequencing was performed on PBMCs. The V and J genes are TRBV30 and TRBJ1-1, with D perhaps TRBD1 (5 bases). The CDR3 here is CAWTKSGPEAFF. The CDR3 DNA reads as TGTGCCTGGACAAAATCAGGGCCTGAAGCTTTCTTT.